What follows are 15 T cell receptor beta chains derived from one specimen sequenced in a study of CD8+ T cells in alopecia areata. Sequencing relied on a cDNA template that was reverse transcribed from extracted RNA. TCRdb's table, derived via immunoSEQ multiplex PCR, lists solely in-frame clones and lacks some. The data contain 150,000 to 250,000 clones, 58% of them seen just once; the ten biggest clones take up under 7%. As to treatment: oral pan-JAK inhibitor, 5-10 mg twice daily. Specimen: CD4+ T cells sorted from blood, collected at week 24, from a patient treated with tofacitinib. These receptors came from a human donor with alopecia areata.

The chain joins TRBV9 to TRBJ1-4; weak D call: TRBD1 (5 bases). CDR1 and CDR2 from the germline V gene are SGDLS and YYNGEE. Deletions cut 3 bases from V and 3 bases from J, with 15 bases between. This CDR3 has 16 residues. CDR3 DNA sequence: TGTGCCAGCAGCGCAAGTCCGGGACGGGCTAATGAAAAACTGTTTTTT. Residues: CASSASPGRANEKLFF.

The chain couples TRBV11-2 to TRBJ2-1; TRBD1 aligns across 7 bases. Looked up from germline, CDR1 is SGHAT and CDR2 is FQNNGV. V was clipped by 5 bases and J by 0 bases; unmatched bases: 4. The length of the CDR3 is 15 residues. In DNA form, the CDR3 reads TGTGCCAGCAGCACGGGACAGAGCTCCTACAATGAGCAGTTCTTC. Translated, it gives CASSTGQSSYNEQFF.

In its sample, this clone was seen a few times. The CDR3 here is CASSSGPVYGYTF. Written as DNA, the CDR3 is TGTGCCAGCAGTTCGGGACCGGTCTATGGCTACACCTTC. The chain recombines TRBV6-5 with TRBJ1-2; tentative D call: TRBD1 (5 bases). V lost 4 bases and J 4 bases, leaving 10 bases between the germline ends. The CDR3 contains 13 residues. From germline, CDR1 is MNHEY and CDR2 SVGAGI.

The gene calls are TRBV27 and TRBJ2-3; D gene unclear. CDR3 size: 14 residues. Germline V gives CDR1 MNHEY, CDR2 SMNVEV (reference sequence). V lost 3 bases and J lost 6, with 13 bases in between. For the CDR3, the DNA is TGTGCCAGCAGTTTGTCTGTGGCTCCGGATACGCAGTATTTT. Encoded protein: CASSLSVAPDTQYF.

V usage is TRBV7-2 and J usage is TRBJ2-7; no reliable D call. CDR3 size: 12 residues. Germline-derived CDR1 and CDR2 are SGHTA and FQGNSA. Trimming took off 1 base at V and 7 bases at J, with 8 bases between the two ends. Here the CDR3 reads CASSLDLGEQYF. The CDR3 bases are TGTGCCAGCAGCTTAGATCTCGGTGAGCAGTACTTC.

This clone was counted a few times. J is TRBJ1-2 and V is TRBV30; tentatively, D is TRBD1 (5 bases). This CDR3 region has 15 residues. V lost 8 bases to trimming and J lost 2 bases, with 21 bases between them. CDR1 is GTSNPN and CDR2 is SVGIG in the germline V gene (reference sequence). The CDR3 reads CAVSRAQLLNYGYTF. The CDR3 DNA sequence: TGTGCCGTAAGCAGGGCCCAGCTCCTAAACTATGGCTACACCTTC.

V gene TRBV9 combines with J gene TRBJ2-3; TRBD1 is a possible D gene (5 bases). Trimming left V 2 bases short and J 5 bases short, with 15 bases between. Germline loops: CDR1 SGDLS, CDR2 YYNGEE. The CDR3 totals 15 residues. The CDR3, as DNA: TGTGCCAGCAGCGTTAGTCCTCGAACAGGAGATACGCAGTATTTT. The encoded protein is CASSVSPRTGDTQYF.

The V gene is TRBV28, the J gene TRBJ1-1; TRBD1 is a possible D gene (5 bases). The length of the CDR3 is 15 residues. V lost 5 bases to trimming and J lost 4 bases, with 17 bases between them. Germline loops: CDR1 MDHEN, CDR2 SYDVKM. The CDR3 protein is CASSLDSEGSTEAFF. For the CDR3, the DNA is TGTGCCAGCAGTCTAGACTCGGAGGGGAGCACTGAAGCTTTCTTT.

The chain uses TRBV18 and TRBJ1-5; D not resolved. CDR3 length: 13 residues. In germline, CDR1 is KGHSH, CDR2 LQKENI. V was clipped by 2 bases and J by 6 bases, with 8 bases between them. In nucleotides, the CDR3 is TGTGCCAGCTCACCAGAGGGCCGTCAGCCCCAGCATTTT. This codes for CASSPEGRQPQHF.

This clone was seen more than once but under ten times. This sample also contains other DNA sequences that code for the same CDR3. The V gene is TRBV5-1, the J gene TRBJ2-3, with D possibly TRBD1 on 5 matching bases. This CDR3 is built from 13 residues. Germline CDR1 reads SGHRS; CDR2 reads YFSETQ. V lost 0 bases and J lost 4, with 6 bases in between. Written as DNA, the CDR3 is TGCGCCAGCAGCTTGGAAGGGGCAGATACGCAGTATTTT. Amino acids: CASSLEGADTQYF.

This clone was picked up one time. This specimen includes other DNA sequences encoding the same CDR3. The V call is TRBV30, the J call TRBJ2-3; the match to TRBD2 covers 7 bases. Germline V CDR1 and CDR2: GTSNPN, SVGIG (reference sequence). The CDR3 covers 14 residues. J lost 3 bases, V lost 0 bases, and 3 bases had no gene match. This chain's CDR3 is CAWSVGGRTDTQYF. Here the CDR3 DNA reads TGTGCCTGGAGTGTAGGCGGGAGAACAGATACGCAGTATTTT.

The chain recombines TRBV4-3 with TRBJ2-7, with TRBD2 as a possible D gene (6 bases). Germline-derived CDR1 and CDR2 are LGHNA and YSLEER. This CDR3 contains 18 residues. V was clipped by 4 bases and J by 3 bases, with 25 bases between them. The CDR3 is CASSLQVVGGRQGYEQYF. The CDR3 coding sequence is TGCGCCAGCAGCCTCCAAGTCGTCGGGGGTAGGCAGGGCTACGAGCAGTACTTC.

The chain joins TRBV6-1 to TRBJ1-1, with a weak D call TRBD1 (6 bases). From germline, CDR1 is MNHNS and CDR2 SASEGT. V dropped 4 bases and J dropped 5 bases, with 14 bases sitting between them. This CDR3 comprises 14 residues. CDR3 sequence (DNA): TGTGCCAGCAGTGCTCAGGGAGGGGGGACTGAAGCTTTCTTT. Translating gives CASSAQGGGTEAFF.

The V gene is TRBV30, the J gene TRBJ1-3, with D unclear. The CDR3 spans 14 residues. Germline loops: CDR1 GTSNPN, CDR2 SVGIG (reference sequence). Trimming left V 8 bases short and J 0 bases short, with 14 bases between. CDR3 nucleotides: TGTGCCCTGGCGGCTTCTCCCTCTGGAAACACCATATATTTT. Its translation is CALAASPSGNTIYF. Full variable domain (rest looked up from reference TRBV30 and TRBJ1-3): SQTIHQWPATLVQPVGSPLSLECTVEGTSNPNLYWYRQAAGRGLQLLFYSVGIGQISSEVPQNLSASRPQDRQFILSSKKLLLSDSGFYLCALAASPSGNTIYFGEGSWLTVV.

V is TRBV7-2 and J is TRBJ1-2; D is uncertain. Deletions cut 1 base from V and 8 bases from J, with 11 bases between. Germline values: CDR1 SGHTA, CDR2 FQGNSA. This CDR3 region has 13 residues. In DNA, the CDR3 is TGTGCCAGCAGCTTAGAGAGGACCGGGGGCTACACCTTC. Encoded protein: CASSLERTGGYTF.